The sequence of this T cell receptor beta chain was determined in a study of cytomegalovirus exposure and HLA in healthy donors (dated by TCRdb to the late 2010s). Regarding the complete study: In an earlier analysis of around 540 of the donors, 276 Gb of sequence data and approximately 100 million unique TCR beta sequences from roughly 200 million T cells were reported. An early release that covered about 640 HLA-typed donors contained around 300 gigabases of sequencing data and tens of millions of unique TCR sequences. Of the roughly 400 genotyped donors, 75% to 85% were placed in the genetic ancestry cluster associated with self-reported Caucasian donors. The study aimed to test whether signatures of past pathogen exposure could be identified by cataloging public T cell receptors. The study profiled the T cell repertoires of some 610 subjects by immunosequencing and related them to cytomegalovirus serostatus. A separate validation cohort of 100 to 150 different subjects was used in addition to the approximately 640-subject first cohort. High-throughput TCR immunosequencing, statistical association of individual TCRs with disease status, and machine learning were combined to predict cytomegalovirus infection status. In a later analysis, previously published TCR beta repertoires from 666 donors were re-analyzed and high-resolution HLA genotyping was added so that TCR occurrence patterns could be studied. Rather than using new phenotypic data, the later analysis identified candidate immune exposures from TCR beta sequences and from how often those sequences occurred across donors. An earlier analysis of some 500 of the donors used high-throughput TCR beta sequencing to judge whether each TCR beta V gene segment behaved as functional or pseudogenic. Donor age, sex, ethnicity and CMV serostatus were collected together with the repertoire data. A later genetic analysis used genome-wide SNP genotypes for about 60% of the roughly 700 donors, treating that subset as a discovery cohort. All discovery cohort repertoires had been generated using a single sequencing platform. HLA typing covered class I and class II loci at four-digit resolution. Typing coverage differed by locus: A, B, C, DRB1 and DQB1 were typed in roughly 620-630 donors, DQA1 in 500 to 550, DPA1 in some 610, and DPB1 in 450 to 490. About five DR-DQ haplotypes were handled as single units for association and clustering, since linkage in the cohort was strong. On average, roughly 200,000 unique TCR beta nucleotide sequences were sequenced per donor among some 430 genotyped donors of the cohort, with roughly 20% of those sequences being non-productive. General findings and caveats noted by the study authors: Linkage disequilibrium might explain the correlated functional status among segregating V segments, but an unknown experimental factor could not be ruled out. Because counts were too low, about 15 rarely observed V segments, including chromosome 9 orphons, were left out of the earlier analysis of about 500 of the donors. Cytomegalovirus status was reported to be diagnosed by the classifier with high specificity and sensitivity in both the original and validation cohorts. Broadly in line with IMGT annotations, most TCR beta V segments showed up in productive rearrangements about 90% or about 30% of the time in an earlier analysis of under 700 of the donors. Compared with equally common non-associated chains, HLA-associated TCR beta chains in a later analysis were more clonally expanded and had lower generation probabilities. Some IMGT-functional V segments, including TRBV6-2 and TRBV6-3, could not be distinguished by the 87-base-pair reads and were therefore excluded. At a false discovery rate of 0.05, a later analysis linked 15,000 to 20,000 TCR beta sequences to specific HLA alleles. Compared with the 666-donor mean, donors in an Asian-associated ancestry cluster had fewer N-insertions in productive TCRs, according to a later genetic analysis. The sequencing pipeline was judged likely to have produced a cluster of highly shared sequence variants as a technical artifact. Roughly uniform sequencing depth across donors was assumed in presence/absence analyses, although this assumption may not hold. Assigning TCR associations to individual alleles was difficult when HLA alleles, especially DR and DQ, strongly co-occurred. A few of the identified cytomegalovirus-associated TCR beta chains were confirmed in vitro to be specific for cytomegalovirus antigens. Across donors, most TCR sequences were observed very rarely, whereas some public TCRs were present in many individuals. Several of the top co-occurrence clusters appeared to be linked to parvovirus B19, influenza, CMV and Epstein-Barr virus, according to a later analysis. A total of 150 to 200 TCR beta chains were listed by the study as associated with cytomegalovirus. A further reported finding was that TCR beta sequences accurately predicted the HLA-A and HLA-B alleles for most subjects in the first cohort. CMV serostatus was the only immune exposure information available for the cohort. According to a later analysis, most CMV-associated TCR beta chains appeared to be HLA-restricted, and the HLA associations seemed to be driven largely by CMV exposure. Because HLA typing was unavailable for some donors at each locus, only the typed subset was used in association tests. An association between a missense DCLRE1C variant and V-gene and J-gene trimming of TCR beta chains was found in a later genetic analysis and replicated in an independent cohort. The cohort was sequenced for TCR beta chains only, and without alpha or paired-chain data the features that could be detected were limited. According to a later analysis, TCR association rates differed among HLA loci, with DRB1 alleles showing the most associated TCRs and HLA-C alleles showing the fewest. According to the authors, the approach could potentially be generalized to other disease states and immunological phenotypes.

Libraries were built with the immunoSEQ multiplex PCR assay. For the multiplex PCR, a mixture combining 60 forward primers for TCR Vbeta segments and 13 reverse primers for TCR Jbeta segments was used. Amplification of the CDR3 region of rearranged TCR beta genes was performed with a multiplex PCR assay on genomic DNA. On the Illumina HiSeq System, the amplified TCR beta libraries were sequenced as 87-base-pair reads. The authors processed their data as follows. A later analysis counted approximately 76 million unique TCR beta chains across the 550 to 700 repertoires, and 9 million to 14 million of these chains were shared by at least two donors. Raw reads were error-corrected and collapsed into unique sequences by a nearest-neighbor algorithm in which closely related sequences were merged to remove PCR and sequencing errors. V, D and J gene segments were assigned by aligning CDR3 sequences to IMGT reference sequences. For a sequence to be retained, a match of at least six nucleotides to both a V gene segment and a J gene segment was required. Rearrangements were called productive when the CDR3 lacked stop codons and stayed in frame with V and J; all others were non-productive. Following IMGT convention, CDR3 was defined as the stretch from the second conserved V-encoded cysteine to the conserved J-encoded phenylalanine. The earlier analysis of 500 to 650 of the donors excluded any sequence lacking an unambiguous match to a single V gene segment. In an earlier analysis of 587 of the donors, a V segment was called functional when productive rearrangements were above 56.7%, and segregating when the standard deviation between donors exceeded 5%. A statistical classification framework was built to diagnose cytomegalovirus status from the catalog of TCR beta chain sequences. In a later analysis, V and J genes were assigned by comparing TCR nucleotide sequences against IMGT/GENE-DB human TR gene sequences. In a later analysis, CDR3 sequences and most-parsimonious VDJ recombination scenarios were assigned using the TCRdist pipeline. A later analysis defined each TCR beta chain by its CDR3 amino acid sequence plus V-gene family, and excluded reads lacking a unique V-gene family. To address suspected cross-contamination and a sequencing artifact, a later analysis removed a few hundred highly shared, low-generation-probability nucleotide sequences. In a later analysis, a clonal expansion index was calculated for each public chain from normalized within-repertoire ranks of inferred template counts. In a later analysis, generation probabilities were computed with a VDJ recombination model fitted to out-of-frame rearrangements, and the resulting probabilities were checked against IGoR. A later analysis scored TCR-TCR, TCR-HLA and TCR-CMV co-occurrence with hypergeometric tests, applying a repertoire-size bias correction to TCR pairs. False discovery rates were estimated in a later analysis by permuting HLA or CMV assignments 20 times. In a later analysis, co-occurring TCRs were grouped using DBSCAN, with TCRdist sequence similarity added in when clustering inside HLA-allele-positive subsets. Co-occurrence clustering excluded repertoires with fewer than 30,000 or more than 120,000 public chains, plus five with anomalous nucleotide sharing. TCRdb retrieved this table from immuneACCESS and kept in-frame rearrangements only. Not all clones are present; in checked studies, unresolved V genes account for under half, and no reason is known for the remainder. V, J and clone size were drawn from that table, and D and trimming were deduced from the DNA. The sample table contains hundreds of thousands of clones; only one count was recorded for about three quarters of them. Under 2% of the sample is in the top ten clones.

In total, 600 or so healthy bone marrow donors made up the cohort. All cohort members were sampled while nominally healthy, although unrecorded immune exposures were likely present. The donor tested CMV seronegative and was one of the 352 seronegative cohort members. A peripheral blood sample was provided by each donor, and peripheral blood mononuclear cells were used for TCR beta sequencing. Genomic DNA was extracted from the blood cell samples with the Qiagen DNeasy Blood Extraction Kit. As regards this clone: It lacks a known antigen. There are no base qualities to consult, and no much larger clone falls within one base.

V is reduced by 2 bases and J by 4 bases, leaving a spacing of 16 bases between them. For CDR1 and CDR2, the germline V gene lists SGHDT and YYEEEE. From the cysteine through the phenylalanine, the CDR3 covers 15 amino acids. Only the CDR3 part of the read is kept: 45 bases, read in frame from the first base. The chain is assembled from TRBV5-6 and TRBJ2-7; the D gene is perhaps TRBD1, on 6 matching bases. Sequenced sample: PBMCs. The TCR originated in a man aged 18 to 29 in good health and CMV-seronegative. In nucleotide form, the sequence is TGTGCCAGCAGCTTCGACAGGTTGGATAGGTACGAGCAGTACTTC. This sequence encodes CASSFDRLDRYEQYF.